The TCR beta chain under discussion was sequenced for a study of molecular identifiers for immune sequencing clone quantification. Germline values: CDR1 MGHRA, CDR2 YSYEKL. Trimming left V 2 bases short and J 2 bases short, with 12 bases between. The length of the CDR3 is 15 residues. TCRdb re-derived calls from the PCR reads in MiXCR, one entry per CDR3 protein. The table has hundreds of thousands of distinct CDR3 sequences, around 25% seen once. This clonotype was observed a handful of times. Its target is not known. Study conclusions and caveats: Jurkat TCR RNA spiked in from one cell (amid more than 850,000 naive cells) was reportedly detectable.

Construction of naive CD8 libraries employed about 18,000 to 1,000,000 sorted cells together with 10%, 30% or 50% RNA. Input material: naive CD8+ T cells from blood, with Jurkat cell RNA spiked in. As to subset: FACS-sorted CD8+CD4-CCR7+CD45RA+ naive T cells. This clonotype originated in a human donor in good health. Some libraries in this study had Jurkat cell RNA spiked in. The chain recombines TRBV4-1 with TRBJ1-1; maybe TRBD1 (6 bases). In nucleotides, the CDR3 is TGCGCCAGCAGCCAAACCGGGACACATAACACTGAAGCTTTCTTT. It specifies CASSQTGTHNTEAFF.